Given below is one TCR beta chain in context. CDR3 length: 14 residues. Trimming shortened V by 4 bases and J by 4 bases, and 16 bases separated the two germline ends. In germline, CDR1 is SQVTM, CDR2 ANQGSEA. Produced via immunoSEQ multiplex PCR; TCRdb's table is partial and in-frame only. The data hold 80,000 or so clones, with 92% observed a single time. The data are from a study of T cell responses to AZD1222 COVID-19 vaccine. The clonotype comes from an adult who received the AZD1222 COVID-19 vaccine. Source: peripheral blood, taken 28 days after the second AZD1222 dose. The J gene is TRBJ2-5, the V gene TRBV29-1; either TRBD1 or TRBD2 may fit D (7 bases each). Written as DNA, the CDR3 is TGCAGCGTTGTGGGCAGGGGGGGAGGAGAGACCCAGTACTTC. Translating it yields CSVVGRGGGETQYF.